The clone carrying this T cell receptor beta chain was seen at least ten times. Amplification of TCR beta CDR3 regions used RNA as the template. TCR CDR3 regions were first amplified by RT-PCR with HTBI primers. One entry per CDR3 protein, called by TCRdb with MiXCR from the multiplex PCR reads. Among 370,000 or so distinct CDR3 sequences, 20% to 30% were seen once, and the ten largest hold 73%. These data come from a study of T cells in Graves' hyperthyroidism and ophthalmopathy. V lost 4 bases, J lost 4 bases, and 15 bases lay in between. The CDR3 extends over 15 amino acids. Germline values: CDR1 SNHLY, CDR2 FYNNEI.

The clonotype was recovered from a man aged 45-65 years with Graves' hyperthyroidism. Sequenced: blood. The chain combines TRBV2 with TRBJ2-3, with a possible D match to TRBD2 (6 bases). The CDR3 reads CASSVGGIASDTQYF. The CDR3 bases are TGTGCCAGCAGTGTGGGCGGGATCGCCTCAGATACGCAGTATTTT.